The 7 T cell receptor beta chains presented below share a single source sample, sequenced in a study of T-cell reconstitution after alpha-beta-depleted transplantation in children. TCRbeta library construction was performed incorporating unique molecular identifiers. TCRdb analysed the PCR reads with MiXCR anew, one entry per CDR3 protein. The table lists 540,000 or so distinct CDR3 sequences, 20% to 25% of them singletons, with about 14% in the top ten. The sample consisted of PBMCs, mostly from graft donor cells, taken 360 days after TCRalphabeta/CD19-depleted stem cell transplant. Every receptor here comes from a boy in the first two years of life who had a stem cell transplant for acute myeloid leukemia, so the T cells may come from the graft donor.

The chain uses TRBV6-5 and TRBJ2-4; D not resolved. Germline V gene data show CDR1 as MNHEY and CDR2 as SVGAGI. The V and J ends lost 0 bases and 0 bases respectively, with 6 bases between them. This CDR3 has 15 amino acids. The CDR3 loop reads CASSYSGVAKNIQYF. CDR3 DNA sequence: TGTGCCAGCAGTTACTCGGGCGTAGCCAAAAACATTCAGTACTTC.

This clonotype was recorded at least ten times. This chain uses TRBV2 with TRBJ2-2; D might be TRBD1 or TRBD2, each matching 6 bases. Germline V gives CDR1 SNHLY, CDR2 FYNNEI. Trimming took off 7 bases at V and 6 bases at J, with 18 bases between the two ends. The CDR3 length is 15 residues. CDR3 sequence reads: CASKPLGGLAGELFF. Here the CDR3 DNA reads TGTGCCAGCAAGCCCCTTGGGGGGCTGGCCGGGGAGCTGTTTTTT.

Only a few counts were recorded for this clonotype. The chain carries TRBV20-1 and TRBJ1-2, with 7 bases aligning to TRBD1. This CDR3 comprises 13 residues. CDR1 is DFQATT and CDR2 is SNEGSKA in the germline V gene (reference sequence). The J segment lost 3 bases and the V segment lost 5 bases, leaving 6 bases of the junction unmatched. The CDR3 bases are TGCAGTGCTCGGGACAGCCATTACTATGGCTACACCTTC. Protein sequence: CSARDSHYYGYTF.

The V gene is TRBV4-2, the J gene TRBJ2-3; TRBD2 matches at 13 bases. After removal of 4 bases from V and 8 bases from J, the junction contained 6 bases not matched to a gene. The germline V gene encodes CDR1 LGHNA and CDR2 YNFKEQ. The CDR3 has 15 amino acids. The CDR3 reads CASSPGTSGAGTQYF. The DNA of the CDR3 is TGTGCCAGCAGCCCCGGGACTAGCGGGGCAGGTACGCAGTATTTT.

This clonotype has only a few counts. The chain joins TRBV6-1 to TRBJ2-2; no definite D call. V lost 8 bases and J 2 bases, leaving 12 bases between the germline ends. CDR1 is MNHNS and CDR2 is SASEGT in the germline V gene. The CDR3 is made up of 14 amino acids. The CDR3, as DNA: TGTGCCAGCTGCTTGACACAAAACACCGGGGAGCTGTTTTTT. Protein: CASCLTQNTGELFF.

The V call is TRBV29-1, the J call TRBJ2-5, with TRBD1 matching 7 bases. Per the germline V gene, CDR1 is SQVTM and CDR2 is ANQGSEA. This CDR3 contains 11 residues. Written as DNA, the CDR3 is TGCAGTGGGACAGTTCAAGAGACCCAGTACTTC. Protein: CSGTVQETQYF. Using reference TRBV29-1 and TRBJ2-5 for the parts outside the CDR3, the full variable domain is SAVISQKPSRDICQRGTSLTIQCQVDSQVTMMFWYRQQPGQSLTLIATANQGSEATYESGFVIDKFPISRPNLTFSTLTVSNMSPEDSSIYLCSGTVQETQYFGPGTRLLVL.

This clonotype turned up a few times. V usage is TRBV20-1 and J usage is TRBJ1-1, with D hard to call. Germline lookup yields CDR1 DFQATT and CDR2 SNEGSKA (reference sequence). Trimming took 5 bases from V and 5 from J, leaving 24 bases between them. This CDR3 has 16 residues. DNA for the CDR3: TGCAGTGCTCCTCCTATTATGGTTGCCTCGTGGACTGAAGCTTTCTTT. Its protein product is CSAPPIMVASWTEAFF.